The 23 T cell receptor beta chains listed next were all sequenced from one sample in a study of blood T cell repertoires in COVID-19 (dated by TCRdb to 2019 to 2021). The library was obtained by the immunoSEQ multiplex PCR assay. Here the immuneACCESS table is served through TCRdb, limited to in-frame sequences with V and J called. Missing clones are a known gap in these copies; in checked studies unresolved V genes cover under half, and the rest lacks a known reason. This sample has roughly 250,000 clones in its table, and more than 85% of those were observed once. 1.6% of the sample goes to the ten largest clones. Sequenced: PBMCs or T cells enriched from blood (not recorded which). The origin of the receptors is a woman aged 50 to 60 who had recovered from COVID-19.

V is TRBV3-1 (or the pseudogene TRBV3-2) and J is TRBJ1-3, with TRBD1 as a possible D gene (5 bases). The germline CDR1 and CDR2 sequences are LGHDT and YNNKEL (reference sequence). V lost 4 bases, J lost 7 bases, and 8 bases lay in between. The CDR3 covers 12 residues. The CDR3 nucleotides are TGTGCCAGCAGCCCCTCAGGGAACACCATATATTTT. It specifies CASSPSGNTIYF.

The chain uses TRBV6-5 and TRBJ2-4; 9 bases align to TRBD1. This CDR3 contains 14 residues. The junction had 5 bases not matched to a gene; V was cut back by 2 bases and J by 9 bases. Germline V lookup: CDR1 MNHEY, CDR2 SVGAGI. CDR3 sequence: CASSYGQGFAIQYF. CDR3 nucleotide sequence: TGTGCCAGCAGTTACGGACAGGGGTTTGCCATTCAGTACTTC.

The chain links TRBV7-9 to TRBJ1-1, with D possibly matching TRBD1 (6 bases). V was clipped by 4 bases and J by 9 bases, with 15 bases between them. The germline V gene has CDR1 SEHNR and CDR2 FQNEAQ (reference sequence). The CDR3 has 13 amino acids. The CDR3 region has the DNA TGTGCCAGCAGCTCATACCGACAGGCTAAAGCTTTCTTT. Its translation is CASSSYRQAKAFF. Using reference TRBV7-9 and TRBJ1-1 for the parts outside the CDR3, the full variable domain is DTGVSQNPRHKITKRGQNVTFRCDPISEHNRLYWYRQTLGQGPEFLTYFQNEAQLEKSRLLSDRFSAERPKGSFSTLEIQRTEQGDSAMYLCASSSYRQAKAFFGQGTRLTVV.

The chain links TRBV6-5 to TRBJ1-1; D perhaps matches TRBD1 (6 bases). Looked up from germline, CDR1 is MNHEY and CDR2 is SVGAGI. With 10 bases removed from V and 1 base from J, the gap between germline ends came to 16 bases. The CDR3 runs to 14 residues. CDR3 sequence reads: CATLKHRENTEAFF. As DNA, the CDR3 is TGTGCCACCCTTAAACACAGGGAGAACACTGAAGCTTTCTTT.

The V gene is TRBV10-1, the J gene TRBJ1-6; 7 nucleotides line up with TRBD1. V shed 10 bases, J shed 8 bases, and the junction held 8 bases outside the gene matches. The CDR3 sequence is 13 residues long. Germline V gene data show CDR1 as WNHNN and CDR2 as SYGVQD (reference sequence). This chain's CDR3 is CATTGERDSPLHF. DNA of the CDR3: TGCGCCACCACAGGGGAGAGAGATTCACCCCTCCACTTT.

The J gene is TRBJ2-5, the V gene TRBV14; D remains ambiguous. Germline V gene sequence: CDR1 SGHDN, CDR2 FVKESK. The germline V and J ends were trimmed by 1 base and 2 bases, with 8 bases remaining between them. The length of the CDR3 is 14 residues. As DNA, the CDR3 is TGTGCCAGCAGCCAAGTGCGGCAGCAAGAGACCCAGTACTTC. Protein: CASSQVRQQETQYF.

V gene TRBV4-2 combines with J gene TRBJ2-7; 11 positions match TRBD1. The CDR3 sequence is 15 residues long. V lost 1 base to trimming and J lost 5 bases; unmatched junction nucleotides: 4. Germline V gene data show CDR1 as LGHNA and CDR2 as YNFKEQ. The CDR3 nucleotides are TGTGCCAGCAGCCAAGGATCGGGACAGGGGGACGAGCAGTACTTC. Translation: CASSQGSGQGDEQYF.

The genes are TRBV3-1 (or the pseudogene TRBV3-2) and TRBJ1-5; no definite D call. The V and J ends lost 3 bases and 6 bases respectively, with 6 bases between them. This CDR3 contains 12 residues. Germline CDR1 and CDR2: LGHDT and YNNKEL (reference sequence). CDR3 sequence: CASSQGFQPQHF. The CDR3 region has the DNA TGTGCCAGCAGCCAGGGCTTTCAGCCCCAGCATTTT.

CDR3 bases: TGCGCCAGCAGTCCGTTGGGGGGAGGCGAGCAGTACTTC. Translated, it gives CASSPLGGGEQYF. The rearrangement uses TRBV5-1 and TRBJ2-7; a possible D gene is TRBD2 (6 bases). CDR1 and CDR2 (germline): SGHRS, YFSETQ. Trimming took off 5 bases at V and 6 bases at J, with 15 bases between the two ends. CDR3 length equals 13 residues. Complete variable domain (other parts from reference TRBV5-1 and TRBJ2-7): KAGVTQTPRYLIKTRGQQVTLSCSPISGHRSVSWYQQTPGQGLQFLFEYFSETQRNKGNFPGRFSGRQFSNSRSEMNVSTLELGDSALYLCASSPLGGGEQYFGPGTRLTVT.

The rearrangement uses TRBV30 and TRBJ1-2; possibly TRBD1 for D (5 bases). With 1 base removed from V and 4 bases from J, the gap between germline ends came to 7 bases. Germline CDR1 GTSNPN, CDR2 SVGIG (reference sequence). This CDR3 is 12 amino acids long. CDR3 in DNA: TGTGCCTGGAGTGGACAGTTCTATGGCTACACCTTC. Its protein is CAWSGQFYGYTF.

The V and J genes are TRBV7-2 and TRBJ2-5; D is unresolved. The CDR3 sequence is 13 residues long. Trimming cost V 4 bases and J 1 base, with 7 bases left between them. The germline CDR1 and CDR2 sequences are SGHTA and FQGNSA. The CDR3 DNA is TGTGCCAGCAGCTGGAGCGCCCAAGAGACCCAGTACTTC. It specifies CASSWSAQETQYF.

The CDR3 here is CASSITKPNQPQHF. Here the CDR3 DNA reads TGTGCCAGTAGTATTACCAAGCCCAATCAGCCCCAGCATTTT. V usage is TRBV19 and J usage is TRBJ1-5; unclear D gene. This CDR3 comprises 14 residues. Looked up from germline, CDR1 is LNHDA and CDR2 is SQIVND (reference sequence). Between the trimmed V and J ends, which lost 3 bases and 3 bases, there was a span of 9 bases. The full variable domain, its missing parts supplied by reference TRBV19 and TRBJ1-5, is DGGITQSPKYLFRKEGQNVTLSCEQNLNHDAMYWYRQDPGQGLRLIYYSQIVNDFQKGDIAEGYSVSREKKESFPLTVTSAQKNPTAFYLCASSITKPNQPQHFGDGTRLSIL.

The chain employs TRBV10-3 and TRBJ1-5, with D hard to call. Germline-derived CDR1 and CDR2 are ENHRY and SYGVKD. This CDR3 region has 14 residues. V was pared by 5 bases and J by 0 bases, with 8 bases between. CDR3 sequence reads: CAISSGYSNQPQHF. The CDR3 coding sequence is TGTGCCATCAGTTCCGGTTATAGCAATCAGCCCCAGCATTTT.

In its sample, this clone was seen once. The V gene is TRBV28, the J gene TRBJ1-6, with TRBD1 matching over 10 bases. This CDR3 contains 13 residues. V shed 10 bases, J shed 10 bases, and the junction held 7 bases outside the gene matches. CDR1 and CDR2 from the germline V gene are MDHEN and SYDVKM. This chain's CDR3 is CATLDRGPSPLHF. The CDR3 DNA is TGTGCCACTTTAGACAGGGGGCCATCACCCCTCCACTTT.

The chain joins TRBV7-8 to TRBJ1-3, with TRBD1 matching over 7 bases. The V and J ends lost 5 bases and 3 bases, in that order; junction bases with no gene match: 7. The CDR3 has 15 amino acids. CDR1 is SGHVS, CDR2 FQNEAQ, per germline. CDR3 residues: CASSRDSSVGNTIYF. As DNA, the CDR3 is TGTGCCAGCAGCAGGGACAGTAGTGTTGGAAACACCATATATTTT.

The V and J genes are TRBV10-3 and TRBJ2-7, with D unresolved. V was cut by 3 bases and J by 0 bases, with 15 bases left in between. CDR1 is ENHRY and CDR2 is SYGVKD in the germline V gene. The CDR3 contains 16 residues. CDR3 loop: CAISDLARKSSYEQYF. CDR3 nucleotide sequence: TGTGCCATCAGTGATTTAGCTCGCAAGAGCTCCTACGAGCAGTACTTC.

The chain combines TRBV12-3 or TRBV12-4 with TRBJ2-1; D is unclear. The V gene lost 4 bases and the J gene lost 8 bases, with 6 bases spanning the gap. There are 11 residues in the CDR3. CDR3 sequence: CASSYGHEQFF. CDR3 sequence (DNA): TGTGCCAGCAGTTATGGCCATGAGCAGTTCTTC.

V and J are TRBV6-2 or TRBV6-3 and TRBJ1-5; unclear D gene. The V and J ends lost 10 bases and 0 bases respectively, with 16 bases between them. The CDR3 runs 15 residues. Germline-derived CDR1 and CDR2 are MNHEY and SVGEGT. CDR3 DNA: TGTGCCAACACCCCTCGCAGGTATAGCAATCAGCCCCAGCATTTT. It codes for CANTPRRYSNQPQHF.

With respect to this clone: One end of the junction is discordant with germline, which a read error may explain. The rearrangement joins TRBV12-3 or TRBV12-4 to TRBJ2-7; the match to TRBD2 covers 8 bases. The CDR3 spans 13 residues. Here the CDR3 DNA reads TGTGCCGCTCCGAGCGGGAGCGGCAACGAGCGGTACTTC. This sequence encodes CAAPSGSGNERYF.

The rearrangement uses TRBV5-1 and TRBJ2-2; the D gene is possibly TRBD1 (5 bases). This CDR3 contains 14 residues. Germline V gives CDR1 SGHRS, CDR2 YFSETQ. V lost 0 bases to trimming and J lost 5 bases, with 8 bases between them. CDR3 sequence: CASSLEGFTGELFF. The CDR3 DNA follows: TGCGCCAGCAGCTTGGAGGGGTTTACCGGGGAGCTGTTTTTT.

The chain combines TRBV14 with TRBJ2-3, with 9 nucleotides matching TRBD2. The CDR3 contains 14 residues. V was clipped by 3 bases and J by 5 bases; unmatched bases: 3. Germline V CDR1 and CDR2: SGHDN, FVKESK. The CDR3 coding sequence is TGTGCCAGCAGCCACTTAGCGGGAGTAGATACGCAGTATTTT. Its translation is CASSHLAGVDTQYF.

V gene TRBV7-2 combines with J gene TRBJ2-7; a possible D gene is TRBD2 (6 bases). Per the germline V gene, CDR1 is SGHTA and CDR2 is FQGNSA. V was shortened by 3 bases and J by 3 bases, with 9 bases between the two germline ends. The CDR3 length is 13 residues. The CDR3 loop is CASSLTSRYEQYF. The CDR3 DNA is TGTGCCAGCAGCTTGACTAGTCGCTACGAGCAGTACTTC.

This clone was found a few times. V is TRBV9 and J is TRBJ2-1, with TRBD1 as a possible D gene (5 bases). Per germline, CDR1 SGDLS and CDR2 YYNGEE. CDR3 length: 13 amino acids. The ends were cut back, 4 bases at V and 11 bases at J, with 16 bases in the middle. In nucleotides, the CDR3 is TGTGCCAGCAGCAACCAGGGTGGACACAAGCAGTTCTTC. It specifies CASSNQGGHKQFF.